Shown below are 30 T cell receptor beta chains from a single sample sequenced in a study of T cell changes during pregnancy in multiple sclerosis. The table came from immunoSEQ multiplex PCR; TCRdb's copy has only in-frame clones and leaves some out. This sample has about 48,000 clones, with just over 85% found just once. The sequences come from CD4+ T cells from peripheral blood mononuclear cells, collected in the second trimester of pregnancy. These receptors originate from a female donor with multiple sclerosis, enrolled in a pregnancy study.

V gene TRBV30 combines with J gene TRBJ2-7; the D is unclear. The V gene's germline CDR1 is GTSNPN and CDR2 SVGIG (reference sequence). Trimming shortened V by 2 bases and J by 5 bases, and 10 bases separated the two germline ends. CDR3 length: 12 residues. CDR3 nucleotides: TGTGCCTGGAGTCCTCATAGAGACGAGCAGTACTTC. As protein: CAWSPHRDEQYF.

The chain employs TRBV11-3 and TRBJ1-1, with 8 bases lining up with TRBD1. Trimming cost V 7 bases and J 4 bases; bases outside gene matches: 11. The CDR3 is 15 residues long. CDR1 and CDR2 (germline): SGHNT, YENEEA. For the CDR3, the DNA is TGTGCCAGCAACCATCCCGGGCAGGGGGCCACTGAAGCTTTCTTT. Translating gives CASNHPGQGATEAFF. The full variable domain, in which reference TRBV11-3 and TRBJ1-1 provide the parts outside the CDR3, is EAGVVQSPRYKIIEKKQPVAFWCNPISGHNTLYWYLQNLGQGPELLIRYENEEAVDDSQLPKDRFSAERLKGVDSTLKIQPAELGDSAVYLCASNHPGQGATEAFFGQGTRLTVV.

V is TRBV5-5 and J is TRBJ1-4; D is unclear. Trimming left V 1 base short and J 7 bases short, with 8 bases between. Germline CDR1 and CDR2: SGHKS and YYEKEE (reference sequence). This CDR3 has 13 amino acids. CDR3 sequence: CASSLLRGEKLFF. The CDR3 bases are TGTGCCAGCAGCTTGTTGCGGGGTGAAAAACTGTTTTTT.

The chain has TRBV5-1 and TRBJ2-7; 7 bases fit TRBD2. Germline-derived CDR1 and CDR2 are SGHRS and YFSETQ. The junction had 11 bases not matched to a gene; V was cut back by 3 bases and J by 5 bases. The CDR3 length is 15 residues. The CDR3, as DNA: TGCGCCAGCAGCTACGACGGGAGGAAAGGCGACGAGCAGTACTTC. Translated, it gives CASSYDGRKGDEQYF.

This chain links TRBV7-7 with TRBJ2-5, with 12 positions matching TRBD2. Per germline, CDR1 SSHAT and CDR2 FNYEAQ (reference sequence). Germline trimming cut 5 bases from V and 5 bases from J; bases unmatched to any gene: 12. The CDR3 covers 17 residues. CDR3: CASSGASSGRALETQYF. The CDR3 bases are TGTGCCAGCAGCGGGGCTTCTAGCGGGAGGGCCCTGGAGACCCAGTACTTC.

The chain employs TRBV30 and TRBJ2-7; the match to TRBD1 covers 9 bases. CDR1 is GTSNPN and CDR2 is SVGIG in the germline V gene (reference sequence). With 6 bases clipped from V and 2 bases from J, the junction kept 5 bases outside the gene matches. CDR3 size: 13 residues. The CDR3 DNA is TGTGCCTGTGCCGGGACAGGGACCTACGAGCAGTACTTC. Protein sequence: CACAGTGTYEQYF.

V is TRBV6-6 and J is TRBJ2-5; the match to TRBD1 covers 7 bases. This CDR3 comprises 16 residues. The ends lost 2 bases at V and 4 bases at J; junction bases unmatched: 10. Looked up from germline, CDR1 is MNHNY and CDR2 is SVGAGI (reference sequence). In DNA, the CDR3 is TGTGCCAGCAGTTACCCCCGGACAGGATCGGGAGAGACCCAGTACTTC. This sequence encodes CASSYPRTGSGETQYF.

This chain uses TRBV30 with TRBJ2-1, with 8 bases that match TRBD2. V lost 5 bases and J lost 4; bases outside the gene matches: 7. CDR3 length: 14 residues. Germline assignment: CDR1 GTSNPN and CDR2 SVGIG (reference sequence). CDR3 protein: CAWGTSGTYNEQFF. For the CDR3, the DNA is TGTGCCTGGGGCACTAGCGGAACTTACAATGAGCAGTTCTTC. Together with reference TRBV30 and TRBJ2-1, the CDR3 gives the full variable domain: SQTIHQWPATLVQPVGSPLSLECTVEGTSNPNLYWYRQAAGRGLQLLFYSVGIGQISSEVPQNLSASRPQDRQFILSSKKLLLSDSGFYLCAWGTSGTYNEQFFGPGTRLTVL.

V usage is TRBV18 and J usage is TRBJ2-2; D remains ambiguous. The CDR3 is 15 amino acids. Germline V gene sequence: CDR1 KGHSH, CDR2 LQKENI. V shed 1 base and J shed 4 bases, with 10 bases lying between them. The CDR3 DNA reads as TGTGCCAGCTCACCACGGGCAGAACCCACCGGGGAGCTGTTTTTT. Translation: CASSPRAEPTGELFF.

The V gene is TRBV7-3, the J gene TRBJ1-2; a weak D match, TRBD1 (6 bases). The CDR3 covers 13 residues. V lost 5 bases and J 2 bases, leaving 9 bases between the germline ends. Germline assignment: CDR1 SGHTA and CDR2 FQGTGA. The CDR3 DNA sequence: TGTGCCAGCAGCCAGGACAGAAACTATGGCTACACCTTC. Its translation: CASSQDRNYGYTF. The full variable domain, completed using reference TRBV7-3 and TRBJ1-2, is GAGVSQTPSNKVTEKGKYVELRCDPISGHTALYWYRQSLGQGPEFLIYFQGTGAADDSGLPNDRFFAVRPEGSVSTLKIQRTERGDSAVYLCASSQDRNYGYTFGSGTRLTVV.

The chain's CDR3 is CASSAASAGSYNEQFF. In DNA form, the CDR3 reads TGCGCCAGCAGCGCCGCTTCTGCGGGAAGTTACAATGAGCAGTTCTTC. The chain links TRBV5-1 to TRBJ2-1, with a tentative D call TRBD2 (6 bases). CDR1 SGHRS and CDR2 YFSETQ come from the germline V gene. The CDR3 has 16 residues. V lost 4 bases, J lost 4 bases, and 18 bases lay in between.

Written as DNA, the CDR3 is TGTGCCAGCTCACCACCCGAAGAGACCCAGTACTTC. Translation gives CASSPPEETQYF. This chain joins TRBV18 and TRBJ2-5, with D uncertain. The CDR3 is 12 amino acids. Trimming took off 0 bases at V and 3 bases at J, with 2 bases between the two ends. Per the germline V gene, CDR1 is KGHSH and CDR2 is LQKENI.

The V call is TRBV25-1, the J call TRBJ2-3, with D maybe TRBD2 (5 bases). The germline CDR1 and CDR2 sequences are MGHDK and SYGVNS. The V end was cut by 5 bases, the J end by 2 bases, with 20 bases between. The CDR3 consists of 17 residues. This chain's CDR3 is CASSPEEGATNTDTQYF. The CDR3 region has the DNA TGTGCCAGCAGTCCCGAAGAGGGAGCCACTAACACAGATACGCAGTATTTT.

The chain carries TRBV7-2 and TRBJ2-3; D is perhaps TRBD1 (5 bases). Trimming shortened V by 4 bases and J by 3 bases, and 14 bases separated the two germline ends. Germline CDR1 SGHTA, CDR2 FQGNSA. The CDR3 has 15 amino acids. The CDR3 DNA reads TGTGCCAGCAGCTCGCGGACAACCAAGACAGATACGCAGTATTTT. As protein: CASSSRTTKTDTQYF.

The chain is built from TRBV27 and TRBJ2-7; 11 bases line up with TRBD2. The V gene's germline CDR1 is MNHEY and CDR2 SMNVEV (reference sequence). There are 15 residues in the CDR3. The V segment lost 6 bases and the J segment 4 bases; nucleotides outside the gene matches: 8. CDR3: CASRTIAGGNYEQYF. The DNA for the CDR3 is TGTGCCAGCAGGACCATAGCGGGAGGGAATTACGAGCAGTACTTC.

Only a few counts were recorded for this clone. The chain joins TRBV25-1 to TRBJ1-1, with D possibly being TRBD1 (5 bases). The CDR3 contains 14 residues. Germline values: CDR1 MGHDK, CDR2 SYGVNS. Trimming cost V 7 bases and J 2 bases, with 14 bases left between them. The CDR3 region is CASKRSQGNTEAFF. The DNA of the CDR3 is TGTGCCAGCAAAAGGTCGCAGGGCAACACTGAAGCTTTCTTT.

The rearrangement uses TRBV11-1 and TRBJ2-1, with D tentatively TRBD2 (6 bases). This CDR3 is 13 amino acids long. Germline V gene sequence: CDR1 SGHAT, CDR2 FQDESV (reference sequence). Trimming removed 7 bases at V and 5 bases at J, with 12 bases between. The CDR3 DNA reads TGTGCCAGCACCTTGACTAGGAACAATGAGCAGTTCTTC. As protein: CASTLTRNNEQFF.

The chain employs TRBV10-1 and TRBJ2-2; no clear D. Germline V gene sequence: CDR1 WNHNN, CDR2 SYGVQD (reference sequence). The CDR3 sequence is 13 residues long. V lost 0 bases to trimming and J lost 6 bases, with 5 bases between them. CDR3 in DNA: TGCGCCAGCAGTGAGTCGAGCCCCGGGGAGCTGTTTTTT. Translation: CASSESSPGELFF.

This chain connects TRBV28 to TRBJ2-7; 8 nucleotides line up with TRBD2. The CDR3 consists of 16 residues. CDR1 is MDHEN and CDR2 is SYDVKM in the germline V gene. The V segment lost 2 bases and the J segment 9 bases; nucleotides outside the gene matches: 15. DNA for the CDR3: TGTGCCAGCAGTTTAGGGGGGACTAGAATGAACTTACTGCAGTACTTC. Translated: CASSLGGTRMNLLQYF.

The chain couples TRBV5-4 to TRBJ2-3; a weak D match, TRBD1 (6 bases). The length of the CDR3 is 15 residues. Germline CDR1 SGHNT, CDR2 YYREEE (reference sequence). V was cut by 1 base and J by 2 bases, with 11 bases left in between. The CDR3, as DNA: TGTGCCAGCAGCTTGCCCAGGGGTAACACAGATACGCAGTATTTT. This codes for CASSLPRGNTDTQYF.

The chain combines TRBV7-9 with TRBJ1-3; D is possibly TRBD1 (5 bases). V was cut by 2 bases and J by 0 bases, with 8 bases left in between. The CDR3 totals 15 residues. CDR1 SEHNR and CDR2 FQNEAQ come from the germline V gene (reference sequence). This chain's CDR3 is CASSLQGLSGNTIYF. CDR3 DNA sequence: TGTGCCAGCAGCTTACAGGGACTCTCTGGAAACACCATATATTTT.

The V and J genes are TRBV30 and TRBJ1-4, with D perhaps TRBD1 (5 bases). Germline V CDR1 and CDR2: GTSNPN, SVGIG (reference sequence). Trimming shortened V by 3 bases and J by 7 bases, and 18 bases separated the two germline ends. The CDR3 length is 15 residues. The CDR3, as DNA: TGTGCCTGGAGCCGGGGCGGGGGACGGGGTGAAAAACTGTTTTTT. Its protein is CAWSRGGGRGEKLFF.

The V gene is TRBV2, the J gene TRBJ2-2, with 7 bases lining up with TRBD2. CDR1 and CDR2 from the germline V gene are SNHLY and FYNNEI. The CDR3 runs to 14 residues. The V segment lost 6 bases and the J segment 5 bases; nucleotides outside the gene matches: 6. This chain's CDR3 is CASRGTSETGELFF. The DNA for the CDR3 is TGTGCCAGCAGAGGAACTAGCGAAACCGGGGAGCTGTTTTTT.

The chain recombines TRBV4-1 with TRBJ2-5; TRBD1 is a possible D gene (6 bases). Deletions cut 1 base from V and 1 base from J, with 13 bases between. The length of the CDR3 is 16 residues. Germline CDR1 reads MGHRA; CDR2 reads YSYEKL. This CDR3 reads CASSQGAGAIQETQYF. As DNA, the CDR3 is TGCGCCAGCAGCCAAGGGGCAGGGGCCATCCAAGAGACCCAGTACTTC.

The chain is built from TRBV27 and TRBJ2-1; D might be TRBD1 (5 bases). Trimming removed 3 bases at V and 8 bases at J, with 11 bases between. The CDR3 loop spans 13 amino acids. Germline assignment: CDR1 MNHEY and CDR2 SMNVEV (reference sequence). The CDR3 nucleotides are TGTGCCAGCAGTTTGCAAGGGGCGCATGAGCAGTTCTTC. It codes for CASSLQGAHEQFF.

This sequence joins TRBV7-9 and TRBJ2-7; 9 positions match TRBD2. J lost 5 bases, V lost 5 bases, and 19 bases had no gene match. CDR1 is SEHNR and CDR2 is FQNEAQ in the germline V gene (reference sequence). The CDR3 has 18 amino acids. Here the CDR3 reads CASSELALAGRGDHEQYF. DNA for the CDR3: TGTGCCAGCAGCGAGTTGGCTCTAGCGGGGAGGGGAGACCACGAGCAGTACTTC.

This clone was recorded a few times. The rearrangement links TRBV15 to TRBJ1-1; tentative D call: TRBD1 (6 bases). The V gene's germline CDR1 is LNHNV and CDR2 YYDKDF (reference sequence). The CDR3 contains 15 residues. The V gene lost 6 bases and the J gene lost 4 bases, with 18 bases spanning the gap. The chain's CDR3 is CATRDSVQGSTEAFF. CDR3 in DNA: TGTGCCACCAGAGATTCTGTCCAGGGGAGCACTGAAGCTTTCTTT.

The DNA for the CDR3 is TGTGCCAGTACGCTGGACAGGGGATATGGCTACACCTTC. Protein sequence: CASTLDRGYGYTF. The chain combines TRBV19 with TRBJ1-2, with TRBD1 matching over 9 bases. Germline CDR1 reads LNHDA; CDR2 reads SQIVND (reference sequence). J gave up 5 bases and V 7 bases, and 5 bases lay outside the gene matches. The CDR3 has 13 amino acids. Full variable domain (outside the CDR3, taken from reference TRBV19 and TRBJ1-2): DGGITQSPKYLFRKEGQNVTLSCEQNLNHDAMYWYRQDPGQGLRLIYYSQIVNDFQKGDIAEGYSVSREKKESFPLTVTSAQKNPTAFYLCASTLDRGYGYTFGSGTRLTVV.

The chain has TRBV7-2 and TRBJ2-5, with 8 bases fitting TRBD2. The CDR3 runs to 16 residues. J lost 2 bases, V lost 3 bases, and 8 bases had no gene match. Germline V gene data show CDR1 as SGHTA and CDR2 as FQGNSA. CDR3: CASSLGLEIRQETQYF. The CDR3 DNA reads as TGTGCCAGCAGCTTGGGACTAGAGATTAGACAAGAGACCCAGTACTTC.

The rearrangement joins TRBV27 to TRBJ2-1, with 10 bases that match TRBD1. After removal of 6 bases from V and 8 bases from J, the junction contained 10 bases not matched to a gene. The CDR3 is 15 amino acids. From germline, CDR1 is MNHEY and CDR2 SMNVEV (reference sequence). The CDR3 nucleotides read TGTGCCAGCAGACTACAGGGACAGGGGCACCATGAGCAGTTCTTC. This translates into CASRLQGQGHHEQFF.